These 4 T cell receptor beta chains originate from one sample sequenced in a study of cytotoxic CD8 clonotypes in ibrutinib-treated CLL. This table comes from immunoSEQ multiplex PCR, and its TCRdb copy is limited to in-frame clones, with some not included. The table lists about 200,000 clones, nearly 80% of them singletons. Sequencing used PBMCs, obtained after 12 months of ibrutinib treatment. The receptors originated from a human donor with chronic lymphocytic leukemia.

This rearrangement joins TRBV6-1 to TRBJ2-2, with 8 bases matching TRBD1. Germline-derived CDR1 and CDR2 are MNHNS and SASEGT. With 6 bases clipped from V and 12 bases from J, the junction kept 9 bases outside the gene matches. The CDR3 spans 13 residues. The CDR3: CASSRWQGAKLFF. DNA of the CDR3: TGTGCCAGCAGCCGGTGGCAGGGGGCAAAGCTGTTTTTT.

V usage is TRBV7-9 and J usage is TRBJ2-3; 9 bases fit TRBD1. CDR1 and CDR2 from the germline V gene are SEHNR and FQNEAQ (reference sequence). CDR3 length equals 14 residues. J lost 3 bases, V lost 4 bases, and 2 bases had no gene match. The CDR3 nucleotides read TGTGCCAGCAGCTCCGGGACAGGGACAGATACGCAGTATTTT. Protein sequence: CASSSGTGTDTQYF.

Notes on this clone: Just one base apart from a much larger clone, this may be a read error. This chain connects TRBV5-8 to TRBJ2-5; D is unresolved. CDR3 length: 11 amino acids. V lost 3 bases to trimming and J lost 2 bases, with 2 bases between them. Germline V gene lookup returns CDR1 SGHTS and CDR2 YDEGEE. CDR3 sequence: CASSSQETQYF. In DNA, the CDR3 is TGTGCCAGCAGCTCGCAAGAGACCCAGTACTTC.

V gene TRBV5-1 combines with J gene TRBJ1-1; perhaps TRBD1 as D (5 bases). V gave up 5 bases and J gave up 0 bases, with 11 bases separating them. The CDR3 extends over 14 amino acids. Germline CDR1 and CDR2: SGHRS and YFSETQ. CDR3 residues: CASRSMGVNTEAFF. The CDR3 DNA is TGCGCCAGCAGATCCATGGGGGTGAACACTGAAGCTTTCTTT.